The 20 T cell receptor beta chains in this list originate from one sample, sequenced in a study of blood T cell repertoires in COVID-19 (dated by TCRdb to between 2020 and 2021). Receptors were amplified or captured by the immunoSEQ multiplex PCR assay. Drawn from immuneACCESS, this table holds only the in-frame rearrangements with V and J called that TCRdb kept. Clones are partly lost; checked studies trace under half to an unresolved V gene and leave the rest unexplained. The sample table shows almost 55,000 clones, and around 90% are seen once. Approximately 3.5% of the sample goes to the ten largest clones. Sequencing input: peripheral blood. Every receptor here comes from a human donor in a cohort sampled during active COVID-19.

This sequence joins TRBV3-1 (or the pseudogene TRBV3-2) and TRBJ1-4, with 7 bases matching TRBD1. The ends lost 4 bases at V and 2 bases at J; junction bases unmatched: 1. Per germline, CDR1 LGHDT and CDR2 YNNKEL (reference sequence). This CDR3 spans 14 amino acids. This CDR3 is CASSRGQTNEKLFF. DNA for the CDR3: TGTGCCAGCAGCCGGGGACAGACTAATGAAAAACTGTTTTTT.

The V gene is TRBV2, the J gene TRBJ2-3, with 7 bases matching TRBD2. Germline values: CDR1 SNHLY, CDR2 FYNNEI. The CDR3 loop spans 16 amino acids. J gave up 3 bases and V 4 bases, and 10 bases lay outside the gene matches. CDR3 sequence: CASSARSTGGTDTQYF. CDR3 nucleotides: TGTGCCAGCAGTGCTCGGTCCACGGGGGGTACAGATACGCAGTATTTT.

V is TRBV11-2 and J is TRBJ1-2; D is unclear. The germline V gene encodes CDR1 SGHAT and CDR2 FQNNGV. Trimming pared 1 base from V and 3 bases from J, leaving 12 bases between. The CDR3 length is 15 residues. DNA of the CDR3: TGTGCCAGCAGCTTAGGGGCACCCCAGGACTATGGCTACACCTTC. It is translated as CASSLGAPQDYGYTF.

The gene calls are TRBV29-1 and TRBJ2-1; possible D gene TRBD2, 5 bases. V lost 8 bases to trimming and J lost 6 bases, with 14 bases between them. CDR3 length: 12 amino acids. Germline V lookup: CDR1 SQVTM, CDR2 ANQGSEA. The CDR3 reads CSPTRGGNEQFF. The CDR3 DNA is TGCAGCCCCACCCGAGGAGGCAATGAGCAGTTCTTC.

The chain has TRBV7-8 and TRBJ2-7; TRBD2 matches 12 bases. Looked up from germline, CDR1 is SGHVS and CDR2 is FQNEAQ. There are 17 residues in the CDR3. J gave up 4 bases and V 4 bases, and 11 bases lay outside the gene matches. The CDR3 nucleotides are TGTGCCAGCAGCTGGACACCTACTAGCGGGAGGACGTACGAGCAGTACTTC. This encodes CASSWTPTSGRTYEQYF.

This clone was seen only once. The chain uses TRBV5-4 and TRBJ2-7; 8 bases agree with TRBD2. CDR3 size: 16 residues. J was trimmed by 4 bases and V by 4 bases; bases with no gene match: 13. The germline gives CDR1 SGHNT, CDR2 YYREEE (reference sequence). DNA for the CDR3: TGTGCCAGCAGCGATCAGTATAGGACTAGCTCTTACGAGCAGTACTTC. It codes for CASSDQYRTSSYEQYF. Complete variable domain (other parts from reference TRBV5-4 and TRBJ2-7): ETGVTQSPTHLIKTRGQQVTLRCSSQSGHNTVSWYQQALGQGPQFIFQYYREEENGRGNFPPRFSGLQFPNYSSELNVNALELDDSALYLCASSDQYRTSSYEQYFGPGTRLTVT.

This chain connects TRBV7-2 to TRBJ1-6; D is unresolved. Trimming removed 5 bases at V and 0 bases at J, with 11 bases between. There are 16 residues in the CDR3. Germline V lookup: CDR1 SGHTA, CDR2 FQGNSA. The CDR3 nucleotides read TGTGCCAGCAGCCGCGGGAGTAGCTCCTATAATTCACCCCTCCACTTT. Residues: CASSRGSSSYNSPLHF.

Here the CDR3 DNA reads TGTGCCAGCAGTTACGCCATGGGGGGAGGTGGCGAGCAGTACTTC. Amino acid sequence: CASSYAMGGGGEQYF. The chain has TRBV6-5 and TRBJ2-7; a weak D match, TRBD2 (6 bases). Looked up from germline, CDR1 is MNHEY and CDR2 is SVGAGI. The CDR3 length is 15 residues. V lost 2 bases, J lost 6 bases, and 17 bases lay in between.

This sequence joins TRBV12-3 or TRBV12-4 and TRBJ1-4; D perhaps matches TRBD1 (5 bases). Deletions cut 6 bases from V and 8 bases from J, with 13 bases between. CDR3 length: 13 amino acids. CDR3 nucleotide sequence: TGTGCCAGCAGCAGAGGACAAGCCGAAAAACTGTTTTTT. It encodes CASSRGQAEKLFF.

Here the CDR3 reads CASSPGTGSGSGTEAFF. CDR3 bases: TGTGCCAGCTCACCCGGGACAGGGTCAGGTTCTGGGACTGAAGCTTTCTTT. This chain uses TRBV18 with TRBJ1-1; TRBD1 matches at 9 bases. The CDR3 totals 17 residues. Germline V gene lookup returns CDR1 KGHSH and CDR2 LQKENI. V was pared by 3 bases and J by 5 bases, with 13 bases of the junction left unmatched.

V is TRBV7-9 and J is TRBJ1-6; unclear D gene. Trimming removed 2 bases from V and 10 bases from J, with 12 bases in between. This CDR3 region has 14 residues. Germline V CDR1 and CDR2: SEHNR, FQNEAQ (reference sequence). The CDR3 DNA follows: TGTGCCAGCAGCTTAAGCATCGAAACGTCACCCCTCCACTTT. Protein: CASSLSIETSPLHF.

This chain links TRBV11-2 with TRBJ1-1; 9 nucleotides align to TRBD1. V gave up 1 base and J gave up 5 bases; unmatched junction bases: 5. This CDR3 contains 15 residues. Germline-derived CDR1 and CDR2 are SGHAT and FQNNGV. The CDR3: CASSLGGTGNTEAFF. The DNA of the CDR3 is TGTGCCAGCAGCTTAGGGGGGACAGGGAATACTGAAGCTTTCTTT.

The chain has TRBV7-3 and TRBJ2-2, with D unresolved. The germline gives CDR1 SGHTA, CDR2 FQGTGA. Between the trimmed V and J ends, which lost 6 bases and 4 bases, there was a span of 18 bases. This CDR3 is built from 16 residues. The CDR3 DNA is TGTGCCAGCAGTCCGGCCGTTGCAGGTCTCACCGGGGAGCTGTTTTTT. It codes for CASSPAVAGLTGELFF. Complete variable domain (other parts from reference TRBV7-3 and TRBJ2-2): GAGVSQTPSNKVTEKGKYVELRCDPISGHTALYWYRQSLGQGPEFLIYFQGTGAADDSGLPNDRFFAVRPEGSVSTLKIQRTERGDSAVYLCASSPAVAGLTGELFFGEGSRLTVL.

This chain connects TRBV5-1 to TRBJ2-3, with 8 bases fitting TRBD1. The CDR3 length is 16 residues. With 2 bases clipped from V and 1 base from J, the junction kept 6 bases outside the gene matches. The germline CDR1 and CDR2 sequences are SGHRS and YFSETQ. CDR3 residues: CASSFQGARGTDTQYF. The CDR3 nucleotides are TGCGCCAGCAGCTTCCAGGGGGCGCGGGGCACAGATACGCAGTATTTT.

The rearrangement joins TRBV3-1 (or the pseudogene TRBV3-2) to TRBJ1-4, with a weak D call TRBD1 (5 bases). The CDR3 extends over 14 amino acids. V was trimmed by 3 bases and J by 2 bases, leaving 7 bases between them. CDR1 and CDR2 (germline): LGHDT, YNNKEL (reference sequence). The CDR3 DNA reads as TGTGCCAGCAGCCACGGGGGGACTAATGAAAAACTGTTTTTT. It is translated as CASSHGGTNEKLFF.

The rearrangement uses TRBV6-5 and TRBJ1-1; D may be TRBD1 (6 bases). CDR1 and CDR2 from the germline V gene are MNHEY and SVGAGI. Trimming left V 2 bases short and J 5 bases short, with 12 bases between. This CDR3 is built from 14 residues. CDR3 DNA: TGTGCCAGCAGTTACGGGGGGGCGAGAACTGAAGCTTTCTTT. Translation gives CASSYGGARTEAFF.

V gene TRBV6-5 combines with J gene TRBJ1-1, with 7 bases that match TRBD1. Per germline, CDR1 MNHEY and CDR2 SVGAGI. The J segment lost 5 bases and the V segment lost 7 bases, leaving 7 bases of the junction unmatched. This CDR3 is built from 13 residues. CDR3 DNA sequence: TGTGCCAGCAAGGATAACAGGGGAACTGAAGCTTTCTTT. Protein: CASKDNRGTEAFF.

As DNA, the CDR3 is TGTGCCAGCAGCTTGGCCGCACTTCGAAGGGGCTATGGCTACACCTTC. Amino acid sequence: CASSLAALRRGYGYTF. J is TRBJ1-2 and V is TRBV5-6, with D possibly being TRBD1 (5 bases). Trimming removed 0 bases at V and 4 bases at J, with 16 bases between. CDR3 size: 16 residues. Germline V lookup: CDR1 SGHDT, CDR2 YYEEEE.

The CDR3 DNA reads as TGTGCCAGCAGCTCCGGGACAGCGCGGCCCCAGCATTTT. It codes for CASSSGTARPQHF. The chain employs TRBV7-2 and TRBJ1-5; TRBD1 agrees at 7 bases. The CDR3 is 13 residues long. Per the germline V gene, CDR1 is SGHTA and CDR2 is FQGNSA. J gave up 9 bases and V 4 bases, and 6 bases lay outside the gene matches.

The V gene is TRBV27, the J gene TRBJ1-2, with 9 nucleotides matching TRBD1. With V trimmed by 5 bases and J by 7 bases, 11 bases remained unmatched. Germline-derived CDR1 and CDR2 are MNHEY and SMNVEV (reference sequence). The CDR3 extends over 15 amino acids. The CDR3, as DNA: TGTGCCAGCAGTCCATCATGGACAGGGGTATCTGGCTACACCTTC. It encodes CASSPSWTGVSGYTF.